This T cell receptor (beta chain) was captured in a study of blood T cell repertoires in COVID-19. As for the study in general: Samples taken during acute and convalescent COVID-19 were collected in the United States, Italy and Spain. PBMCs, B-cell-depleted T cells, or T cells were the source of the cDNA or gDNA that made up the material.

The Seattle patients, enrolled during active infection, were followed longitudinally. The germline V gene encodes CDR1 SGHRS and CDR2 YFSETQ. There are 13 residues in the CDR3. The trim removed 7 bases at V and 3 bases at J, leaving 6 bases unmatched. Sequenced by immunoSEQ multiplex PCR; TCRdb stores in-frame clones only, minus some. The table records 150,000 to 200,000 clones, around 93% of them present only once. This TCR derives from a man aged 30-40 years with COVID-19, enrolled during active disease. The specimen sequenced was peripheral blood. The J gene is TRBJ1-1, the V gene TRBV5-1, with 7 bases matching TRBD1. CDR3: CASDLRGDTEAFF. In DNA, the CDR3 is TGCGCCAGCGACCTCAGGGGGGACACTGAAGCTTTCTTT.